This TCR delta chain originates from a study of gamma-delta chains in newborns, infants, children. About this clone itself: The mismatch at residue 9 between this DNA's translation and the TCRdb protein of a much larger clone likely reflects a read error; the protein shown is translated from the DNA.

Germline lookup yields CDR1 GEAIGNYY and CDR2 EKD. The CDR3 is made up of 18 amino acids. Trimming stripped 0 bases from V and 0 bases from J, with 11 bases between. TCRdb re-called the reads via CATT. Here the sample spans about 6,100 delta-chain clones, about 2.1% being singletons. Sequences were obtained from blood. This TCR was sampled from a child who was a newborn, infant or young child, either healthy, febrile or measles-vaccinated (not recorded which). The chain uses TRDV2 and TRDJ3; tentative D call: TRDD3 (6 bases). The DNA for the CDR3 is TGTGCCTGTGACACCTGGGGGGAGGGCTCCTGGGACACCCGACAGATGTTTTTC. Its protein product is CACDTWGEGSWDTRQMFF.